This entry is about one TCR beta chain. The sample belongs to a study of control samples from healthy donors and cancer patients. Profiled with immunoSEQ multiplex PCR; TCRdb holds only in-frame clones, not every one. Among just over 150,000 clones listed, over 90% were seen once. V dropped 4 bases and J dropped 5 bases, with 21 bases sitting between them. In germline, CDR1 is SGHDT, CDR2 YYEEEE. The CDR3 sequence is 16 residues long. The chain employs TRBV5-6 and TRBJ2-5, with a possible D match to TRBD1 (6 bases). Sequences were obtained from blood. The clonotype was recovered from a man between 50 and 59 years old in good health. The chain's CDR3 is CASSVEGIAGAETQYF. CDR3 sequence (DNA): TGTGCCAGCAGCGTGGAAGGGATCGCAGGGGCGGAGACCCAGTACTTC. The full variable domain, completed using reference TRBV5-6 and TRBJ2-5, is DAGVTQSPTHLIKTRGQQVTLRCSPKSGHDTVSWYQQALGQGPQFIFQYYEEEERQRGNFPDRFSGHQFPNYSSELNVNALLLGDSALYLCASSVEGIAGAETQYFGPGTRLLVL.